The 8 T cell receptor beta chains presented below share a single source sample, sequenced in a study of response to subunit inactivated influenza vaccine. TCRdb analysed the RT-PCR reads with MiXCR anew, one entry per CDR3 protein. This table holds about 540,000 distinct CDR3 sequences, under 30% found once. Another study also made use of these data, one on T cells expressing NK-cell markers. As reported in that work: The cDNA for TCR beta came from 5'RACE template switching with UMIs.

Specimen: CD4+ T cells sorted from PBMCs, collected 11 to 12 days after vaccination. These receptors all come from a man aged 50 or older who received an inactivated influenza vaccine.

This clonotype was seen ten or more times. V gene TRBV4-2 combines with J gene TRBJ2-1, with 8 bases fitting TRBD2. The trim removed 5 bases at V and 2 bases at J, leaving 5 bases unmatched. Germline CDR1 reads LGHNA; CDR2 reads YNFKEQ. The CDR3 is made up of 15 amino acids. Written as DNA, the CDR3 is TGTGCCAGCAGCGTCACTAGCGGCCCCTACAATGAGCAGTTCTTC. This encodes CASSVTSGPYNEQFF.

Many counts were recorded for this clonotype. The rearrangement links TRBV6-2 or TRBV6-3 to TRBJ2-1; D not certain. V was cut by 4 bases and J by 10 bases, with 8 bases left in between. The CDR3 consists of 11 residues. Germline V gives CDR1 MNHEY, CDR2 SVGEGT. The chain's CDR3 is CASSSFGEQFF. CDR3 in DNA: TGTGCCAGCAGTTCTTTTGGGGAGCAGTTCTTC.

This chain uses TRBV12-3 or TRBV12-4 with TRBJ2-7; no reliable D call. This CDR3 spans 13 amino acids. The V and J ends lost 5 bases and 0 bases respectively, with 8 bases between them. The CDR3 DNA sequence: TGTGCCAGCAGTCCCGCTTTCTCCTACGAGCAGTACTTC. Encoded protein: CASSPAFSYEQYF.

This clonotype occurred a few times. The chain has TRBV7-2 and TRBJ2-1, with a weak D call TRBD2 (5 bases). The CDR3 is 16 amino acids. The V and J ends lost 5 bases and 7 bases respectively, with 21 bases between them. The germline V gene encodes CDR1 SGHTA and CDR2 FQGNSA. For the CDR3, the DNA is TGTGCCAGCAGCCCGAGGGCTCGGGGTAGGAGGAATGAGCAGTTCTTC. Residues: CASSPRARGRRNEQFF.

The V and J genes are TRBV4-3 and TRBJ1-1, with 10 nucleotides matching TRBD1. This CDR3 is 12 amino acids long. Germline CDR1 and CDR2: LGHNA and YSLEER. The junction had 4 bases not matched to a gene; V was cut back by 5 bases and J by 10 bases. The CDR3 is CASSARQGAAFF. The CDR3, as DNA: TGCGCCAGCAGCGCCCGACAGGGGGCAGCTTTCTTT.

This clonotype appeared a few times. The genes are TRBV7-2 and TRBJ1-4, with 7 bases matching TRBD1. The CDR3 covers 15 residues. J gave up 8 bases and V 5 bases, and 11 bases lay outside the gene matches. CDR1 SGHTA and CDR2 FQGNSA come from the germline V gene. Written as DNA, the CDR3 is TGTGCCAGCAGCCCTTACTCGACAGGGTCGGAAAAACTGTTTTTT. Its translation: CASSPYSTGSEKLFF. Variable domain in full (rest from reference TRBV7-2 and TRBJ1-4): GAGVSQSPSNKVTEKGKDVELRCDPISGHTALYWYRQSLGQGLEFLIYFQGNSAPDKSGLPSDRFSAERTGGSVSTLTIQRTQQEDSAVYLCASSPYSTGSEKLFFGSGTQLSVL.

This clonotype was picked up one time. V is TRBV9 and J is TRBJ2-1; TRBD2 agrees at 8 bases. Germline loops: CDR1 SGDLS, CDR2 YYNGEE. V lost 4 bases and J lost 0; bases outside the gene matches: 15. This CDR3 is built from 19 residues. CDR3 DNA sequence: TGTGCCAGCAGCCCCCATAGGCGGGAGGCTTGGAGCTCCTACAATGAGCAGTTCTTC. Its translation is CASSPHRREAWSSYNEQFF.

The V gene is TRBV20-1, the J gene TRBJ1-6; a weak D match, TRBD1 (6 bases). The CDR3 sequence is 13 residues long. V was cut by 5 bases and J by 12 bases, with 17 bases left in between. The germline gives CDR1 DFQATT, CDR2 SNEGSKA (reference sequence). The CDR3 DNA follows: TGCAGTGCTGAGAACAGGGAGGGGAAACCCCTCCACTTT. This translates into CSAENREGKPLHF.